The 27 T cell receptor beta chains below come from one sample, sequenced in a study of shared clonotypes between healthy human individuals. The repertoire was sequenced with immunoSEQ multiplex PCR; TCRdb's copy has only in-frame clones and lacks some. The sample has 2 million to 3 million clones, 93% seen once; the top ten hold around 0.37%. Sequencing was done on a sample of naive CD4+ T cells from PBMCs. Stated subset: CD45RA+ positively selected. These receptors originate from a man aged 18 to 29 in good health. Some clones in this sample may be carry-over from other donors' samples.

This clone was recorded only once. Distinct nucleotide sequences in the sample also encode this CDR3. This chain links TRBV15 with TRBJ1-2; no clear D gene. The CDR3 is made up of 13 amino acids. The V and J ends lost 0 bases and 2 bases respectively, with 4 bases between them. The germline V gene has CDR1 LNHNV and CDR2 YYDKDF (reference sequence). The CDR3 sequence: CATSREANYGYTF. The CDR3 bases are TGTGCCACCAGCAGAGAGGCGAACTATGGCTACACCTTC.

This clone was detected only once. Other nucleotide sequences from this sample produce the same CDR3. The chain carries TRBV20-1 and TRBJ1-4; D is unresolved. V was shortened by 0 bases and J by 7 bases, with 3 bases between the two germline ends. This CDR3 spans 11 amino acids. Per the germline V gene, CDR1 is DFQATT and CDR2 is SNEGSKA (reference sequence). Here the CDR3 DNA reads TGCAGTGCTAGAGACCGTGAAAAACTGTTTTTT. Translated, it gives CSARDREKLFF.

J is TRBJ1-4 and V is TRBV9; D is uncertain. This CDR3 has 14 amino acids. CDR1 is SGDLS, CDR2 YYNGEE, per germline. Trimming took off 3 bases at V and 7 bases at J, with 13 bases between the two ends. The CDR3 reads CASSASPLVEKLFF. The CDR3 DNA sequence: TGTGCCAGCAGCGCTTCACCTTTAGTTGAAAAACTGTTTTTT.

V gene TRBV18 combines with J gene TRBJ2-2; D is possibly TRBD2 (6 bases). Germline lookup yields CDR1 KGHSH and CDR2 LQKENI. The CDR3 covers 16 residues. V shed 3 bases and J shed 0 bases, with 11 bases lying between them. The CDR3 protein is CASSPGGTTNTGELFF. CDR3 sequence (DNA): TGTGCCAGCTCACCGGGGGGAACTACGAACACCGGGGAGCTGTTTTTT.

The chain is built from TRBV4-1 and TRBJ2-1; a weak D match, TRBD2 (5 bases). The V end was cut by 3 bases, the J end by 7 bases, with 10 bases between. The CDR3 consists of 13 residues. Germline V lookup: CDR1 MGHRA, CDR2 YSYEKL. CDR3 region: CASSQDWLNEQFF. The CDR3 DNA is TGCGCCAGCAGCCAGGACTGGCTAAATGAGCAGTTCTTC.

The chain uses TRBV14 and TRBJ2-7, with a possible D match to TRBD2 (5 bases). CDR3 length: 13 amino acids. Looked up from germline, CDR1 is SGHDN and CDR2 is FVKESK. Trimming left V 3 bases short and J 5 bases short, with 11 bases between. CDR3 DNA: TGTGCCAGCAGCCAGGTCTTCGGGGACGAGCAGTACTTC. This encodes CASSQVFGDEQYF.

The rearrangement joins TRBV5-1 to TRBJ1-1; TRBD1 aligns across 7 bases. CDR1 SGHRS and CDR2 YFSETQ come from the germline V gene. The CDR3 contains 15 residues. With V trimmed by 4 bases and J by 1 base, 7 bases remained unmatched. CDR3 sequence: CASSQQGPENTEAFF. As DNA, the CDR3 is TGCGCCAGCAGCCAACAGGGGCCGGAGAACACTGAAGCTTTCTTT.

The gene calls are TRBV7-8 and TRBJ2-2; D may match TRBD1 or TRBD2 (6 bases each). The CDR3 is made up of 20 amino acids. CDR1 and CDR2 (germline): SGHVS, FQNEAQ. V was shortened by 5 bases and J by 0 bases, with 25 bases between the two germline ends. The CDR3 region is CASSRGYKRGVGPNTGELFF. For the CDR3, the DNA is TGTGCCAGCAGCCGGGGCTATAAAAGGGGGGTAGGTCCGAACACCGGGGAGCTGTTTTTT.

This clone was seen more than once but under ten times. The gene calls are TRBV28 and TRBJ2-2; 7 positions match TRBD1. V lost 5 bases, J lost 6 bases, and 6 bases stayed unmatched. The germline gives CDR1 MDHEN, CDR2 SYDVKM. The CDR3 consists of 14 residues. The CDR3 coding sequence is TGTGCCAGCAGTACCCGAACAGGGGCCGGGGAGCTGTTTTTT. Amino acid sequence: CASSTRTGAGELFF.

The chain carries TRBV16 and TRBJ1-5; a possible D gene is TRBD1 (5 bases). The germline V and J ends were trimmed by 4 bases and 2 bases, with 15 bases remaining between them. Germline CDR1 is KGHSY and CDR2 is FQNENV. CDR3 length: 16 amino acids. The CDR3 reads CASSPWSGGGNQPQHF. For the CDR3, the DNA is TGTGCCAGCAGCCCGTGGTCTGGGGGGGGCAATCAGCCCCAGCATTTT.

The rearrangement joins TRBV27 to TRBJ2-2; the D is unclear. Trimming cost V 7 bases and J 3 bases, with 12 bases left between them. The CDR3 spans 14 residues. CDR1 is MNHEY and CDR2 is SMNVEV in the germline V gene (reference sequence). This CDR3 is CASTSLGDTGELFF. As DNA, the CDR3 is TGTGCCAGCACGTCCTTAGGAGACACCGGGGAGCTGTTTTTT.

The chain joins TRBV30 to TRBJ1-6; 11 bases map to TRBD1. V shed 2 bases, J shed 10 bases, and the junction held 4 bases outside the gene matches. Germline-derived CDR1 and CDR2 are GTSNPN and SVGIG (reference sequence). The CDR3 is made up of 14 amino acids. CDR3 nucleotides: TGTGCCTGGAGTTTGGGACAGGGGGGCTCACCCCTCCACTTT. It encodes CAWSLGQGGSPLHF.

In its sample, this clone was seen a few times. The rearrangement joins TRBV2 to TRBJ1-1; D remains ambiguous. Trimming cost V 1 base and J 2 bases, with 5 bases left between them. Germline CDR1 is SNHLY and CDR2 is FYNNEI. The CDR3 runs 13 residues. The CDR3 DNA follows: TGTGCCAGCAGTGAAGACATAAACACTGAAGCTTTCTTT. It is translated as CASSEDINTEAFF.

CDR3 amino acids: CASSKWLAETYEQYF. CDR3 nucleotides: TGTGCCAGCAGCAAGTGGCTAGCGGAAACCTACGAGCAGTACTTC. This chain connects TRBV21-1 to TRBJ2-7; the D call of TRBD2 is as the table states it, not checked on the DNA. TRBV21-1 is given as a pseudogene. This CDR3 region has 15 residues.

The chain employs TRBV5-1 and TRBJ2-5, with D unclear. Deletions cut 2 bases from V and 5 bases from J, with 19 bases between. Germline V gene data show CDR1 as SGHRS and CDR2 as YFSETQ. The CDR3 is 16 residues long. The CDR3 protein is CASSFGLLLGGETQYF. CDR3 coding DNA: TGCGCCAGCAGCTTCGGTTTACTTTTGGGTGGGGAGACCCAGTACTTC.

This clone showed up just once. This chain joins TRBV5-1 and TRBJ2-3; 9 bases are shared with TRBD2. CDR1 SGHRS and CDR2 YFSETQ come from the germline V gene. After removal of 0 bases from V and 6 bases from J, the junction contained 8 bases not matched to a gene. The CDR3 contains 16 residues. The CDR3 region is CASSLARREGTDTQYF. The CDR3 DNA is TGCGCCAGCAGCTTGGCACGGCGGGAGGGTACGGATACGCAGTATTTT.

The rearrangement joins TRBV2 to TRBJ1-2; maybe TRBD1 (6 bases). The CDR3 runs to 11 residues. Germline CDR1 SNHLY, CDR2 FYNNEI. V lost 6 bases, J lost 8 bases, and 10 bases lay in between. CDR3 in DNA: TGTGCCAGCAGACGTCAGGGGGGCTACACCTTC. Protein: CASRRQGGYTF.

The chain joins TRBV4-3 to TRBJ1-2; tentative D call: TRBD1 (6 bases). This CDR3 contains 16 residues. The germline V gene encodes CDR1 LGHNA and CDR2 YSLEER. The V end was cut by 1 base, the J end by 4 bases, with 16 bases between. The CDR3 protein is CASSQVLGGASYGYTF. The CDR3 region has the DNA TGCGCCAGCAGCCAAGTGTTGGGGGGCGCGAGCTATGGCTACACCTTC.

This chain uses TRBV6-1 with TRBJ1-3; 8 bases line up with TRBD1. The V and J ends lost 1 base and 0 bases, in that order; junction bases with no gene match: 5. The CDR3 is 17 residues long. Germline CDR1 reads MNHNS; CDR2 reads SASEGT. CDR3 loop: CASSEVSGGSSGNTIYF. CDR3 DNA sequence: TGTGCCAGCAGTGAAGTCTCAGGGGGCTCCTCTGGAAACACCATATATTTT.

This clone was counted once. The genes are TRBV2 and TRBJ1-5; tentatively, D is TRBD1 (5 bases). The length of the CDR3 is 14 residues. V gave up 7 bases and J gave up 8 bases, with 18 bases separating them. CDR1 is SNHLY and CDR2 is FYNNEI in the germline V gene. CDR3 region: CASNNILIGEPQHF. CDR3 DNA sequence: TGTGCCAGCAATAATATTTTGATAGGGGAGCCCCAGCATTTT.

This clone showed up just once. The J gene is TRBJ1-1, the V gene TRBV19; 7 nucleotides match TRBD1. Germline CDR1 is LNHDA and CDR2 is SQIVND (reference sequence). This CDR3 comprises 12 residues. Trimming removed 10 bases from V and 6 bases from J; junction bases left unmatched: 8. The CDR3: CATTRGIAEAFF. CDR3 nucleotide sequence: TGTGCCACCACCAGGGGGATCGCTGAAGCTTTCTTT.

This clone was detected only a few times. This chain connects TRBV5-5 to TRBJ2-2, with D perhaps TRBD2 (6 bases). The V end lost 3 bases, the J end lost 7 bases, and 16 bases lay between the germline ends. CDR1 is SGHKS, CDR2 YYEKEE, per germline (reference sequence). This CDR3 contains 15 residues. This CDR3 reads CASSYSPGAGGELFF. Written as DNA, the CDR3 is TGTGCCAGCAGCTATTCTCCGGGAGCGGGCGGGGAGCTGTTTTTT.

CDR3 DNA sequence: TGTGCCAGCAGCAAAGACGTGGACTCTCTGACAGGGAATGAGCAGTTCTTC. It specifies CASSKDVDSLTGNEQFF. This chain uses TRBV9 with TRBJ2-1; TRBD1 matches 7 bases. CDR1 is SGDLS, CDR2 YYNGEE, per germline. The CDR3 covers 17 residues. Trimming at V came to 4 bases and at J to 7 bases, leaving 17 bases not matched to a gene.

V usage is TRBV2 and J usage is TRBJ2-5; D is uncertain. CDR1 SNHLY and CDR2 FYNNEI come from the germline V gene. Trimming took 4 bases from V and 1 from J, leaving 7 bases between them. CDR3 length: 13 amino acids. The CDR3: CASSGSLQETQYF. CDR3 in DNA: TGTGCCAGCAGTGGTAGCCTCCAAGAGACCCAGTACTTC.

V usage is TRBV28 and J usage is TRBJ2-4; 14 positions agree with TRBD2. V was clipped by 8 bases and J by 8 bases; unmatched bases: 5. This CDR3 is built from 14 residues. Germline CDR1 reads MDHEN; CDR2 reads SYDVKM. Written as DNA, the CDR3 is TGTGCCAGCGGGACTAGCGGGAGTATATACATTCAGTACTTC. It is translated as CASGTSGSIYIQYF.

The J gene is TRBJ2-1, the V gene TRBV19, with a weak D call TRBD1 (6 bases). V lost 0 bases and J lost 7, with 16 bases in between. This CDR3 spans 16 amino acids. The germline V gene encodes CDR1 LNHDA and CDR2 SQIVND (reference sequence). The DNA for the CDR3 is TGTGCCAGTAGTATAGATTTTGTGACGAGGGGGAATGAGCAGTTCTTC. This codes for CASSIDFVTRGNEQFF.

The chain is built from TRBV28 and TRBJ2-7; TRBD1 matches at 8 bases. Germline-derived CDR1 and CDR2 are MDHEN and SYDVKM. This CDR3 comprises 14 residues. V shed 6 bases, J shed 6 bases, and the junction held 10 bases outside the gene matches. The CDR3 loop reads CASRLTGGSTEQYF. For the CDR3, the DNA is TGTGCCAGCAGACTAACAGGGGGGTCGACCGAGCAGTACTTC.